Listed below are T cell receptor beta chains from one sample, sequenced in a study of regulatory T cells. Profiled with immunoSEQ multiplex PCR; TCRdb holds only in-frame clones, not every one. This table holds under 35,000 clones, 85% to 95% found once. The sample was conventional CD4+ T cells sorted from blood. Receptors were obtained from a child aged 2 to 10 with CD3G deficiency. The CDR3 runs from the conserved cysteine through the conserved F or W. The D gene is left open where the match is weak. Where a row states a size, it is once, few, many or the class of an expanded clone; other rows omit it.

>TRBV10-3|TRBJ1-5|few|NA
TGTGCCATCAGTGAGTCGAGGAGTCAGCCCCAGCATTTT
CAISESRSQPQHF
>TRBV10-3|TRBJ2-1|NA|TRBD2
TGTGCCATCAGTGACAGGGCAAGACTAGCGGGAGAGTATGAGCAGTTCTTC
CAISDRARLAGEYEQFF
>TRBV6-1|TRBJ2-7|NA|NA
TGTGCCAGCGATGGGGGCCCCTCCTACGAGCAGTACTTC
CASDGGPSYEQYF
>TRBV18|TRBJ2-5|NA|NA
TGTGCCAGCTCACGGTCTGGAACGGAACAAGAGACCCAGTACTTC
CASSRSGTEQETQYF
>TRBV6-6|TRBJ1-2|NA|NA
TGTGCCAGCAGTTACTCAGAGAGGACGTCTGGCTACACCTTC
CASSYSERTSGYTF
>TRBV10-3|TRBJ2-7|NA|TRBD2
TGTGCCACCCGGCCCGGGACTAGCAGCTACGAGCAGTACTTC
CATRPGTSSYEQYF
>TRBV6-1|TRBJ1-1|NA|NA
TGTGCCAGCGCGCGGGGGGGATACACTGAAGCTTTCTTT
CASARGGYTEAFF
>TRBV28|TRBJ1-1|NA|NA
TGTGCCAGCACAAAGGGGTCTGAAGCTTTCTTT
CASTKGSEAFF
>TRBV18|TRBJ2-5|NA|NA
TGTGCCAGCTCACCGGCCAGCCAAGAGACCCAGTACTTC
CASSPASQETQYF
>TRBV19|TRBJ1-5|NA|NA
TGTGCCAGTAGTATTTATGGGGGCAATCAGCCCCAGCATTTT
CASSIYGGNQPQHF
>TRBV5-1|TRBJ2-3|once|TRBD2
TGCGCCAGCAGCTCCGGGACTACCCCCCGCCCAGATACGCAGTATTTT
CASSSGTTPRPDTQYF
>TRBV28|TRBJ1-4|NA|NA
TGTGCCAGCAGTTTCAGGGATGGAAAACTGTTTTTT
CASSFRDGKLFF
>TRBV19|TRBJ2-1|once|TRBD1
TGTGCCAGTAGCCCGGGACAGGGGTCCCTACGAGCTTTCTTC
CASSPGQGSLRAFF
>TRBV20-1|TRBJ2-3|NA|NA
TGCAGTGCTAGTCTAGGAGATACGCAGTATTTT
CSASLGDTQYF
>TRBV28|TRBJ1-5|NA|TRBD1
TGTGCCAGCAGCCGGGACAGTCGACAGCCCCAGCATTTT
CASSRDSRQPQHF
>TRBV18|TRBJ2-7|NA|NA
TGTGCCAGCTCACAAAGCTCCGACAGGCAGCGGTACTTC
CASSQSSDRQRYF
>TRBV28|TRBJ2-1|NA|TRBD2
TGTGCCAGCAGTTTCGCGGGAGGGAAGGACAATGAGCAGTTCTTC
CASSFAGGKDNEQFF
>TRBV30|TRBJ2-7|NA|TRBD2
TGTGCCTGGAGTGAACTAGCGGGAGGGTACGAGCAGTACTTC
CAWSELAGGYEQYF
>TRBV7-9|TRBJ2-1|NA|TRBD2
TGTGCCAGCAGCCGGACTAGCGGGAGAAATGAGCAGTTCTTC
CASSRTSGRNEQFF
>TRBV6-1|TRBJ2-7|NA|TRBD2
TGTGCCAGCACTCCTAGCGGGAGGTCCTACGAGCAGTACTTC
CASTPSGRSYEQYF
>TRBV28|TRBJ1-2|NA|TRBD1
TGTGCCAGCAGCAGGACAGGGTCCTATGGCTACACCTTC
CASSRTGSYGYTF
>TRBV18|TRBJ2-1|NA|TRBD2
TGTGCCAGCTCACCGCCTAGCGGGAGTTACAATGAGCAGTTCTTC
CASSPPSGSYNEQFF
>TRBV10-3|TRBJ2-7|NA|NA
TGTGCCATCAGTGCCTTTAATGGAGGCGAGCAGTACTTC
CAISAFNGGEQYF